This T cell receptor (beta chain) is drawn from a study of technical replicates of blood from a few donors. TCRdb's copy holds only in-frame clones and misses some; the assay was immunoSEQ multiplex PCR. Of 74,000 or so clones listed, 90% to 95% are singletons. The CDR3 totals 19 residues. Per germline, CDR1 SGHNT and CDR2 YYREEE (reference sequence). The V and J ends lost 0 bases and 2 bases, in that order; junction bases with no gene match: 9. The origin of this receptor is a human donor in good health. The gene calls are TRBV5-4 and TRBJ2-1, with 12 bases fitting TRBD2. Sequenced: T cells isolated from PBMCs. The CDR3 DNA follows: TGTGCCAGCAGCTTGGGTTTTTCGGCTAGCGGGAGGGCCTACAATGAGCAGTTCTTC. Translation gives CASSLGFSASGRAYNEQFF.